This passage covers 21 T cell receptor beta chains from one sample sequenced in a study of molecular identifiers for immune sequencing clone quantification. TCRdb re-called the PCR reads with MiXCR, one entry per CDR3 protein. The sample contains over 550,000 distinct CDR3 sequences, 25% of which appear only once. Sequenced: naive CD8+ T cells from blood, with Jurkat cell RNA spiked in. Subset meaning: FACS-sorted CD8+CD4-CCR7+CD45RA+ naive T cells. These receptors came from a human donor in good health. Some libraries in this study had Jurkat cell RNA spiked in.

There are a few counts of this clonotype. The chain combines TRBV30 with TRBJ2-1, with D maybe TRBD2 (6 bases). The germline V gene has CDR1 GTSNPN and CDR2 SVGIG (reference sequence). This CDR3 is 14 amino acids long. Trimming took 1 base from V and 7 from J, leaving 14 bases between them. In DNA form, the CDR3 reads TGTGCCTGGAGTGAGGGTATAGGAGGGAATGAGCAGTTCTTC. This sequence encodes CAWSEGIGGNEQFF.

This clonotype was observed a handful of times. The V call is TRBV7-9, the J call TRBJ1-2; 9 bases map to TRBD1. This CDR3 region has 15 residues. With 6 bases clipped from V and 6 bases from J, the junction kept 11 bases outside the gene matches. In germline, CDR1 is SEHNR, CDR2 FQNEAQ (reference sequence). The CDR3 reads CASSYLRTGEDGYTF. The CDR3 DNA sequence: TGTGCCAGCAGTTATCTACGGACAGGGGAAGATGGCTACACCTTC. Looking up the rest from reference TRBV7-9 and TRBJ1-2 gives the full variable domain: DTGVSQNPRHKITKRGQNVTFRCDPISEHNRLYWYRQTLGQGPEFLTYFQNEAQLEKSRLLSDRFSAERPKGSFSTLEIQRTEQGDSAMYLCASSYLRTGEDGYTFGSGTRLTVV.

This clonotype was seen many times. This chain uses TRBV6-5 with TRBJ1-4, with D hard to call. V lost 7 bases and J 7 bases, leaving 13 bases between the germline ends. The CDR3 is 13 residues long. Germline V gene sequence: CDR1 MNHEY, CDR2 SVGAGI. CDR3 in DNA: TGTGCCAGCACCTCAGGCCCGGGTGAAAAACTGTTTTTT. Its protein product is CASTSGPGEKLFF.

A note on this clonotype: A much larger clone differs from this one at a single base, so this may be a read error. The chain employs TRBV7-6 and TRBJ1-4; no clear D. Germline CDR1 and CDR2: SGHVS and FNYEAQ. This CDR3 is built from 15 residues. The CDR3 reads CASSLSDDTLAELLF. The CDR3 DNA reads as TGTGCCAGCAGCTTAAGCGATGATACCTTGGCGGAACTGCTTTTT.

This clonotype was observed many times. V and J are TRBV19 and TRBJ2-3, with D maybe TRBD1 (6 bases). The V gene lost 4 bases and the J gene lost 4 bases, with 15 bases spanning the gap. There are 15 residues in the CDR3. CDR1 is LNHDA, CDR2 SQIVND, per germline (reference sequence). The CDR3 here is CASSTPGDNADTQYF. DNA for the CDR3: TGTGCCAGTAGTACCCCAGGGGATAATGCAGATACGCAGTATTTT.

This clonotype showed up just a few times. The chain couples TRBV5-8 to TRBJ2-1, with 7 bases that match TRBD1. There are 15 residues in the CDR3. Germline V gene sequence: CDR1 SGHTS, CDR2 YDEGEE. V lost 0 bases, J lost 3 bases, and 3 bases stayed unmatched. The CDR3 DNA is TGTGCCAGCAGCTTGGGACAGGGCCACTACAATGAGCAGTTCTTC. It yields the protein CASSLGQGHYNEQFF.

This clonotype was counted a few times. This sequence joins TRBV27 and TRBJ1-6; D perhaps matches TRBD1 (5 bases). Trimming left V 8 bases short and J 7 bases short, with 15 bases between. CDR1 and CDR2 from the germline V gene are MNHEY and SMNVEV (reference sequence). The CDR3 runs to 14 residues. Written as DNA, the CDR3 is TGTGCCAGCCGCCCCCGGGGGGGAAATTCACCCCTCCACTTT. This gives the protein CASRPRGGNSPLHF.

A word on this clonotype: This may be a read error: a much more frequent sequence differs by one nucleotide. This CDR3 is CASSSSGDENLFF. The CDR3 DNA reads TGTGCCAGCAGTTCCTCAGGGGATGAAAACCTGTTTTTT. This chain connects TRBV12-3 or TRBV12-4 to TRBJ1-4; a weak D match, TRBD1 (6 bases). The CDR3 has 13 residues.

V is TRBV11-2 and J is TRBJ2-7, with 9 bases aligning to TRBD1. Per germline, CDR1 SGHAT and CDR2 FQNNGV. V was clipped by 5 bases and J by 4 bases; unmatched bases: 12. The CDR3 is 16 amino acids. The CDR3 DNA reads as TGTGCCAGCAGCCCCTTTAGGGGACAGGGACTATACGAGCAGTACTTC. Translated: CASSPFRGQGLYEQYF.

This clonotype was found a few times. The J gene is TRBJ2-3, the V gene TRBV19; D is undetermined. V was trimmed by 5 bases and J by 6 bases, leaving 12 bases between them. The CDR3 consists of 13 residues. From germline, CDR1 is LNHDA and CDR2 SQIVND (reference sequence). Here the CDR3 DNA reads TGTGCCAGTAGTCCCTACTCCTCCGATACGCAGTATTTT. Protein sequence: CASSPYSSDTQYF.

The CDR3 loop reads CASSYGTGKQFF. In nucleotides, the CDR3 is TGTGCCAGCAGCTACGGAACAGGGAAGCAGTTCTTC. The rearrangement joins TRBV5-6 to TRBJ2-1; possible D gene TRBD1, 6 bases. The germline gives CDR1 SGHDT, CDR2 YYEEEE. This CDR3 is 12 amino acids long. V dropped 3 bases and J dropped 11 bases, with 12 bases sitting between them.

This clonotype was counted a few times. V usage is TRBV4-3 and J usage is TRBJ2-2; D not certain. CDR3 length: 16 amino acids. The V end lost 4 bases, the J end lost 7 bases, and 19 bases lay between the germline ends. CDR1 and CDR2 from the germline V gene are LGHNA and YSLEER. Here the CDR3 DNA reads TGCGCCAGCAGCCGAAGTACACACTTATCCGGCGGGGAGCTGTTTTTT. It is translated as CASSRSTHLSGGELFF.

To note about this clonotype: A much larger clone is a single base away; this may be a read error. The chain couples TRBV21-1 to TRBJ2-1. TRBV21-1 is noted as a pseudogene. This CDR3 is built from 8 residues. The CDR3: CASSTGFF. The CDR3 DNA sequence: TGTGCCAGCAGCACAGGGTTCTTC.

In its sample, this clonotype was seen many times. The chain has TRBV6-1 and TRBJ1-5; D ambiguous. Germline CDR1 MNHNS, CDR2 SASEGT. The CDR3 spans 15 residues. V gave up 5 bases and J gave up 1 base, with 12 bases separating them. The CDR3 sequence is CASSPRGGSNQPQHF. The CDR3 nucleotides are TGTGCCAGCAGTCCCCGAGGAGGGAGCAATCAGCCCCAGCATTTT.

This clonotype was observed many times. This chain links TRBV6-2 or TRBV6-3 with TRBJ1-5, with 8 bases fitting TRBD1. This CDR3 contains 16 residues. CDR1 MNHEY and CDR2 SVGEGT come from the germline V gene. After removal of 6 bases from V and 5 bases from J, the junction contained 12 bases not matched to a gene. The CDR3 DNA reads TGTGCCAGCAGCAGGACAGGGATATTCGTCGATCAGCCCCAGCATTTT. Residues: CASSRTGIFVDQPQHF.

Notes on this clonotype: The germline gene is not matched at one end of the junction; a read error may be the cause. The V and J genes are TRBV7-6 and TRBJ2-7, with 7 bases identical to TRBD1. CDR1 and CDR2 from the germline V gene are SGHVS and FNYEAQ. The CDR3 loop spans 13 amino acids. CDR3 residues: CASNLGTEYEQYF. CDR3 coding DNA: TGTGCCAGCAACTTAGGGACAGAGTACGAGCAGTACTTC.

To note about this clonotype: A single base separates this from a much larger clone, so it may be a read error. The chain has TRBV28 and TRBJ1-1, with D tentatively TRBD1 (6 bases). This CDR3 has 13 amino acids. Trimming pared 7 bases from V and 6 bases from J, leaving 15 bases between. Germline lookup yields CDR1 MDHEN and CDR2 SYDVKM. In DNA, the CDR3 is TGTGCCAGCAACGAACAGGGAAACTCTGAAGCTTTCTTT. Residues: CASNEQGNSEAFF.

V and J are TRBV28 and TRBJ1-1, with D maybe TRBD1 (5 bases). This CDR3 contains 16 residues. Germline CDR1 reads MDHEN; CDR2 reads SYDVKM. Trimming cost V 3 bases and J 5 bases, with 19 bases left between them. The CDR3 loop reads CASSLGPQFLGTEAFF. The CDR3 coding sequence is TGTGCCAGCAGTTTGGGACCACAGTTTTTGGGGACTGAAGCTTTCTTT.

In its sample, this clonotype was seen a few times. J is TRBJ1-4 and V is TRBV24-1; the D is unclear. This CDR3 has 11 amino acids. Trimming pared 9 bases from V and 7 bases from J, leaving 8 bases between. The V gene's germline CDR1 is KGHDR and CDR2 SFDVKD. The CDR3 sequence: CATGDGEKLFF. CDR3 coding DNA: TGTGCCACCGGAGACGGTGAAAAACTGTTTTTT.

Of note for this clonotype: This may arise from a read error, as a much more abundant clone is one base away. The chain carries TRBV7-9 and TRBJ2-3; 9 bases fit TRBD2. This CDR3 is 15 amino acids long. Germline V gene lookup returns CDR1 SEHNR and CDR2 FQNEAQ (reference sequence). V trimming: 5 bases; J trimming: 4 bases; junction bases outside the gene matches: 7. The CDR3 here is CASSHSGGVPDTQYF. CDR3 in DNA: TGTGCCAGCAGCCATAGCGGGGGCGTCCCAGATACGCAGTATTTT.

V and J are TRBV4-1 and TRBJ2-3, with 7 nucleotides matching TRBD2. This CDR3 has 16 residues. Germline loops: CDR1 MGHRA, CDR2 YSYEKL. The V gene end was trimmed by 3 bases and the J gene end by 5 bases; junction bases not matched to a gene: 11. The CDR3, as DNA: TGCGCCAGCAGCCAGCTGGGACTAAGCGCACAAGATACGCAGTATTTT. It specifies CASSQLGLSAQDTQYF.